A selection of T cell receptor beta chains follows, all from one sample in a study of response to subunit inactivated influenza vaccine. MiXCR, applied by TCRdb to the RT-PCR reads, yields one record per CDR3 protein. This table holds more than 250,000 distinct CDR3 sequences, just over 20% found once. Sequencing used PBMCs from blood, obtained roughly 20 months after vaccination. These receptor sequences come from a man aged 50-75 years who received an inactivated influenza vaccine. Both conserved end residues are part of each CDR3.

v_gene	j_gene	CDR3aa
TRBV12-3/TRBV12-4	TRBJ2-5	CASSLGTGETQYF
TRBV2	TRBJ1-1	CASRWTGSDTEAFF
TRBV6-2/TRBV6-3	TRBJ2-1	CASRKLGTLSSYNEQFF
TRBV30	TRBJ1-1	CAWSRQEGNTEAFF
TRBV6-2/TRBV6-3	TRBJ1-1	CASRIRGYTEAFF
TRBV27	TRBJ2-7	CASSLRRGQTYEQYF
TRBV12-3/TRBV12-4	TRBJ1-1	CASSQTGGNTEAFF
TRBV28	TRBJ2-1	CASRTSGRARYNEQFF
TRBV2	TRBJ2-5	CASGDTGEETQYF
TRBV10-1	TRBJ1-1	CASSAVRGMNTEAFF
TRBV20-1	TRBJ1-1	CSALLQGRDTEAFF
TRBV27	TRBJ1-3	CASSSSRHPGNTIYF
TRBV18	TRBJ1-1	CASSPPWGTEAFF
TRBV24-1	TRBJ2-3	CAAGGPSDTQYF
TRBV12-3/TRBV12-4	TRBJ1-5	CASSPHDNQPQHF
TRBV29-1	TRBJ2-3	CSVDGTGFTYTQYF
TRBV9	TRBJ2-3	CASSAGQGRTDTQYF
TRBV4-1	TRBJ1-1	CASSRMGQGGLTEAFF
TRBV7-9	TRBJ2-5	CASSLPNGETQYF
TRBV19	TRBJ2-5	CASSLREETQYF
TRBV4-1	TRBJ1-5	CASSQDVLGSNQPQHF
TRBV12-3/TRBV12-4	TRBJ1-6	CASSLAYSPLHF
TRBV24-1	TRBJ2-5	CATSDFESGGSETQYF
TRBV2	TRBJ1-5	CASSVGASNQPQHF
TRBV29-1	TRBJ2-1	CSALGPNNEQFF
TRBV28	TRBJ2-2	CASESFKRGITGELFF
TRBV7-2	TRBJ1-4	CASSLSPGHSEKLFF
TRBV4-1	TRBJ1-5	CASSQGWMYQPQHF